Presented here are 18 T cell receptor beta chains from one specimen sequenced in a study of T cell repertoires in cytomegalovirus infection (dated by TCRdb to the late 2010s). Their recognized antigens are unknown. The treatment or condition tag for this specimen amounts to: in vitro stimulation with specific CMV peptide epitopes to enrich CMV-specific T cells. Sequencing was performed on an Illumina HiSeq 1500. Through fastp at Q25 and MiXCR, TCRdb rebuilt clones from the public reads, retaining in-frame beta chains. Here each entry gathers all rows of one CDR3 protein and keeps the most common genes and DNA. The sample table shows 200,000 or so distinct CDR3 sequences, and 30% to 45% are seen once. 55% to 60% of the sample rests with the top ten. The specimen was CD8+ T cells from cultured PBMCs, collected from culture after CMV antigen stimulation. The origin of the receptors is a human donor in good health (CMV status not recorded). Some clones in this sample may be carry-over from other donors' samples.

This clonotype has more than one count but fewer than ten. The chain couples TRBV7-6 to TRBJ2-7; D ambiguous. The V and J ends lost 1 base and 5 bases respectively, with 12 bases between them. Germline V gives CDR1 SGHVS, CDR2 FNYEAQ. The CDR3 has 14 residues. This CDR3 is CASSLVGFQDEQYF. In DNA form, the CDR3 reads TGTGCCAGCAGCTTAGTAGGGTTCCAAGACGAGCAGTACTTC.

CDR3 sequence (DNA): TGTGCCAGCAGTTACTCTGCCCCCGCGGACACTGAAGCTTTCTTT. As protein: CASSYSAPADTEAFF. This chain uses TRBV6-5 with TRBJ1-1; D ambiguous. Germline CDR1 MNHEY, CDR2 SVGAGI. The length of the CDR3 is 15 residues. V was pared by 0 bases and J by 3 bases, with 11 bases between.

Worth noting for this clonotype: A much larger clone differs from this one at a single base, so this may be a read error. The chain joins TRBV7-3 to TRBJ2-1; 9 bases map to TRBD1. Germline V CDR1 and CDR2: SGHTA, FQGTGA. This CDR3 is built from 15 residues. The CDR3 loop reads CTSSFRQGVDNEQFF. CDR3 DNA: TGTACCAGCAGCTTCCGACAGGGGGTGGACAATGAGCAGTTCTTC.

This clonotype was counted at least ten times. The chain carries TRBV7-2 and TRBJ2-1; 11 nucleotides match TRBD2. After removal of 2 bases from V and 2 bases from J, the junction contained 11 bases not matched to a gene. The CDR3 extends over 19 amino acids. Germline values: CDR1 SGHTA, CDR2 FQGNSA. Here the CDR3 DNA reads TGTGCCAGCAGCTTAAAAATGGGGACTAGCGGCCCCCCCTACAATGAGCAGTTCTTC. This sequence encodes CASSLKMGTSGPPYNEQFF.

This chain connects TRBV10-1 to TRBJ2-3; 10 bases match TRBD1. Per germline, CDR1 WNHNN and CDR2 SYGVQD (reference sequence). V trimming: 2 bases; J trimming: 3 bases; junction bases outside the gene matches: 2. The CDR3 is made up of 15 amino acids. The CDR3 bases are TGCGCCAGCAGTGAGCCGGGACAGGGGACAGATACGCAGTATTTT. It is translated as CASSEPGQGTDTQYF.

This clonotype has just one count. This chain joins TRBV11-2 and TRBJ2-1; D gene ambiguous. V was cut by 2 bases and J by 8 bases, with 10 bases left in between. This CDR3 comprises 13 residues. From germline, CDR1 is SGHAT and CDR2 FQNNGV. CDR3 DNA sequence: TGTGCCAGCAGCTTACGGCCGACGGATGAGCAGTTCTTC. It encodes CASSLRPTDEQFF.

This clonotype was seen a handful of times. This chain uses TRBV11-1 with TRBJ2-3; a possible D gene is TRBD2 (5 bases). Looked up from germline, CDR1 is SGHAT and CDR2 is FQDESV (reference sequence). V gave up 2 bases and J gave up 1 base, with 10 bases separating them. The CDR3 runs to 15 residues. The CDR3, as DNA: TGTGCCAGCAGCTTACTGGGAGTCGGCACAGATACGCAGTATTTT. Translated: CASSLLGVGTDTQYF.

The CDR3: CASSYQDSTGELFF. CDR3 DNA sequence: TGTGCCAGCAGTTACCAGGACAGCACCGGGGAGCTGTTTTTT. The gene calls are TRBV6-6 and TRBJ2-2, with a possible D match to TRBD1 (6 bases). V was cut by 2 bases and J by 4 bases, with 8 bases left in between. The CDR3 has 14 amino acids. Looked up from germline, CDR1 is MNHNY and CDR2 is SVGAGI (reference sequence).

This chain connects TRBV10-3 to TRBJ2-3, with D hard to call. This CDR3 spans 13 amino acids. The germline V and J ends were trimmed by 4 bases and 2 bases, with 7 bases remaining between them. From germline, CDR1 is ENHRY and CDR2 SYGVKD. The CDR3 coding sequence is TGTGCCATCAGTGGGGCCGTCACAGATACGCAGTATTTT. This translates into CAISGAVTDTQYF.

The rearrangement joins TRBV7-9 to TRBJ2-1; 8 nucleotides align to TRBD1. The CDR3 contains 14 residues. V gave up 6 bases and J gave up 7 bases; unmatched junction bases: 8. Germline lookup yields CDR1 SEHNR and CDR2 FQNEAQ (reference sequence). The CDR3 region has the DNA TGTGCCAGCAGGACAGGACAGGGTCGAAATGAGCAGTTCTTC. This gives the protein CASRTGQGRNEQFF.

The chain is built from TRBV12-3 or TRBV12-4 and TRBJ2-7; D call uncertain. Trimming shortened V by 4 bases and J by 2 bases, and 15 bases separated the two germline ends. This CDR3 contains 15 residues. As DNA, the CDR3 is TGTGCCAGCAGTTCGACGGACGATTATACCTACGAGCAGTACTTC. Translating it yields CASSSTDDYTYEQYF.

The rearrangement joins TRBV7-9 to TRBJ1-2; D uncertain. CDR3 length: 10 amino acids. V was cut by 10 bases and J by 5 bases, with 8 bases left in between. The V gene's germline CDR1 is SEHNR and CDR2 FQNEAQ (reference sequence). Here the CDR3 DNA reads TGTGCCATAGAATTTTATGGCTACACCTTC. Protein: CAIEFYGYTF. The variable domain in full, completed from reference TRBV7-9 and TRBJ1-2, reads DTGVSQNPRHKITKRGQNVTFRCDPISEHNRLYWYRQTLGQGPEFLTYFQNEAQLEKSRLLSDRFSAERPKGSFSTLEIQRTEQGDSAMYLCAIEFYGYTFGSGTRLTVV.

This clonotype was found a few times. The chain uses TRBV20-1 and TRBJ2-2; D might be TRBD1 (7 bases). Germline CDR1 and CDR2: DFQATT and SNEGSKA (reference sequence). The CDR3 consists of 12 residues. The germline V and J ends were trimmed by 5 bases and 5 bases, with 9 bases remaining between them. The CDR3 reads CSASGGTGELFF. In nucleotides, the CDR3 is TGCAGTGCTTCAGGGGGGACCGGGGAGCTGTTTTTT.

This chain connects TRBV28 to TRBJ2-3; D remains unclear. There are 13 residues in the CDR3. The V gene's germline CDR1 is MDHEN and CDR2 SYDVKM. V dropped 3 bases and J dropped 3 bases, with 7 bases sitting between them. CDR3 residues: CASSLVSTDTQYF. CDR3 bases: TGTGCCAGCAGTTTGGTGTCTACAGATACGCAGTATTTT.

This clonotype was observed a handful of times. The chain employs TRBV11-2 and TRBJ2-7, with 7 bases matching TRBD1. The CDR3 runs 14 residues. CDR1 is SGHAT, CDR2 FQNNGV, per germline. V was clipped by 3 bases and J by 4 bases; unmatched bases: 6. CDR3: CASSFSRGWYEQYF. The CDR3 region has the DNA TGTGCCAGCAGCTTCAGCAGGGGGTGGTACGAGCAGTACTTC.

This clonotype turned up a few times. The V call is TRBV4-1, the J call TRBJ1-1; D is unresolved. Germline V lookup: CDR1 MGHRA, CDR2 YSYEKL. The CDR3 runs to 15 residues. Trimming cost V 1 base and J 1 base, with 10 bases left between them. The CDR3 nucleotides read TGCGCCAGCAGCCAAGTTGGACCCAGGAACACTGAAGCTTTCTTT. Protein sequence: CASSQVGPRNTEAFF.

The chain joins TRBV5-6 to TRBJ2-1; D is ambiguous. Germline CDR1 reads SGHDT; CDR2 reads YYEEEE. V lost 4 bases and J lost 1, with 15 bases in between. This CDR3 is built from 16 residues. CDR3: CASSLPSLGSYNEQFF. In DNA, the CDR3 is TGTGCCAGCAGCCTCCCTTCGCTGGGTTCCTACAATGAGCAGTTCTTC.

This clonotype has a count of ten or more. The chain combines TRBV11-1 with TRBJ2-2; TRBD2 matches at 14 bases. CDR1 SGHAT and CDR2 FQDESV come from the germline V gene (reference sequence). J was trimmed by 5 bases and V by 4 bases; bases with no gene match: 9. The CDR3 runs to 18 residues. The CDR3, as DNA: TGTGCCAGCAGCTCAGACGGGACTAGCGGGAGAGGGACCGGGGAGCTGTTTTTT. This gives the protein CASSSDGTSGRGTGELFF.